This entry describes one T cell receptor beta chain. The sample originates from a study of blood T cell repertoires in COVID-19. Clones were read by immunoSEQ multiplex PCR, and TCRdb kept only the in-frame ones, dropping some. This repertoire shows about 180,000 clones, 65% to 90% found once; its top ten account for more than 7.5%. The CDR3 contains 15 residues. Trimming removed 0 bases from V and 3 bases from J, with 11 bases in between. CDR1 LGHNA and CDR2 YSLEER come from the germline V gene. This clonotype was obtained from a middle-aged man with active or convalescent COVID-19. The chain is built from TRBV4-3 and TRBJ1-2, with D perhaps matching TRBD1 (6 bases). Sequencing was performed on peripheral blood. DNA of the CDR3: TGCGCCAGCAGCCAAGATGTCAGGGGTGACTATGGCTACACCTTC. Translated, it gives CASSQDVRGDYGYTF.